This T cell receptor beta chain was found in a study of T-cell memory formation after mild COVID-19. This clonotype showed up just a few times. CDR1 is SGHRS, CDR2 YFSETQ, per germline. Trimming took off 3 bases at V and 6 bases at J, with 10 bases between the two ends. The CDR3 loop spans 13 amino acids. One entry per CDR3 protein results from TCRdb running MiXCR on the 5' RACE reads. The sample holds 500,000 to 650,000 distinct CDR3 sequences, 20% to 25% seen once. The origin of this receptor is an adult woman who had mild COVID-19 (a few samples of this study predate the infection). Cell type and time point are not known. The chain employs TRBV5-1 and TRBJ1-5; no clear D gene. The sequenced sample was PBMCs or a T cell subset sorted from them (not recorded which). CDR3 protein: CASSSVFGQPQHF. In DNA, the CDR3 is TGCGCCAGCAGCTCTGTCTTCGGTCAGCCCCAGCATTTT.